Sequencing of this T cell receptor beta chain was carried out in a study of CD8+ T cells in alopecia areata. Study background: At a dose of 5 to 10 mg twice daily, oral tofacitinib was given to treated patients.

cDNA serving as the sequencing template came from extracted, reverse transcribed RNA. Method: immunoSEQ multiplex PCR; TCRdb's copy keeps in-frame clones and lacks some. The data contain about 300,000 clones, roughly 60% of them singletons. Germline V CDR1 and CDR2: GTSNPN, SVGIG (reference sequence). The CDR3 has 15 amino acids. The V and J ends lost 0 bases and 1 base respectively, with 10 bases between them. This sample's treatment: oral pan-JAK inhibitor, 5-10 mg twice daily. From alopecia areata patients, lesional scalp punch biopsies and peripheral blood were collected. Source: CD4+ T cells sorted from blood, taken at week 24, from a patient treated with tofacitinib. The origin of this receptor is a human donor with alopecia areata. The V call is TRBV30, the J call TRBJ1-5; possibly TRBD1 for D (5 bases). CDR3 DNA sequence: TGTGCCTGGAGTGTGGGGGTCGGGAGCAATCAGCCCCAGCATTTT. This translates into CAWSVGVGSNQPQHF.